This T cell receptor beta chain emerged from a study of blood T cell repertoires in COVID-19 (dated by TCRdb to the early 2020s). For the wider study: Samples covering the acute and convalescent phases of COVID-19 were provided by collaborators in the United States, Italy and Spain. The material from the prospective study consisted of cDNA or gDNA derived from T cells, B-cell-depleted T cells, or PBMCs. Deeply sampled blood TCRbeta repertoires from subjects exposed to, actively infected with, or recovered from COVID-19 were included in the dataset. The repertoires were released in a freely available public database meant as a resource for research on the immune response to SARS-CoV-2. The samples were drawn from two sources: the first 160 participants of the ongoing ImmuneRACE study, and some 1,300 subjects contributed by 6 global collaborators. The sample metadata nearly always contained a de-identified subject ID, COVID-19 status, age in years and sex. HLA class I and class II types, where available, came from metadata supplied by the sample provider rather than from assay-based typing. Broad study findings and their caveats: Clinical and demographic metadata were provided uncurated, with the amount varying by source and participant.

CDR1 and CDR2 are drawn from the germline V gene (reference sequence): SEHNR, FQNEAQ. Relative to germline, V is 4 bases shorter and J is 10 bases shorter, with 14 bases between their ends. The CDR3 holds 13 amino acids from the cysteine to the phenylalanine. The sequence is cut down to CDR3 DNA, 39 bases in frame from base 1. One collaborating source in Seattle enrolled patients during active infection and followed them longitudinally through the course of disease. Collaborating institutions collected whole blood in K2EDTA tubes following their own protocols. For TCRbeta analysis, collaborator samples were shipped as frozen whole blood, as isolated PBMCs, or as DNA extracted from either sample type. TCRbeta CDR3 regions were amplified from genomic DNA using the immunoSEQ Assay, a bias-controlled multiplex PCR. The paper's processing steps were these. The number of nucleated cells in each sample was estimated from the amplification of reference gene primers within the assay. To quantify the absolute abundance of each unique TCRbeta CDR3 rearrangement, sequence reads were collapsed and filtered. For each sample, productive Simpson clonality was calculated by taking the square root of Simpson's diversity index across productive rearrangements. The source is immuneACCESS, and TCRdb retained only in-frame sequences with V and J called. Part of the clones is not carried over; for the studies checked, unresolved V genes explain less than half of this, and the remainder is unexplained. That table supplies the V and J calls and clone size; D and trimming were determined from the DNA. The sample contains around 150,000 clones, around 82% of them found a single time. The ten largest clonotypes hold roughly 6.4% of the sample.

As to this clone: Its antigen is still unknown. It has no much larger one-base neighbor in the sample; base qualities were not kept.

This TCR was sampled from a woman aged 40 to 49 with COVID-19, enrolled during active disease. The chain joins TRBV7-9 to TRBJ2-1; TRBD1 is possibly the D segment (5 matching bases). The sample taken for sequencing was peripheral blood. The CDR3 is CASSYTPTDEQFF. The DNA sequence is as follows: TGTGCCAGCAGCTACACACCGACAGACGAGCAGTTCTTC.